A single sample gave rise to the 24 T cell receptor beta chains below, sequenced in a study of blood T cell repertoires in COVID-19. Libraries were prepared by immunoSEQ multiplex PCR; TCRdb keeps only in-frame clonotypes and omits some of them. The sample lists fewer than 200,000 clones, about 74% seen once, with about 7.8% in the top ten. Sequencing was performed on peripheral blood. The receptor source for this set is a man between 60 and 75 years old with acute or convalescent COVID-19.

V is TRBV5-6 and J is TRBJ2-7, with a possible D match to TRBD1 (6 bases). This CDR3 contains 16 residues. Trimming shortened V by 4 bases and J by 5 bases, and 22 bases separated the two germline ends. The germline V gene has CDR1 SGHDT and CDR2 YYEEEE. The CDR3 protein is CASSQGGQPGRDEQYF. CDR3 DNA sequence: TGTGCCAGCAGCCAAGGAGGACAGCCCGGTCGAGACGAGCAGTACTTC.

This chain uses TRBV30 with TRBJ1-5; D is undetermined. Trimming removed 5 bases at V and 6 bases at J, with 17 bases between. The CDR3 covers 14 residues. Germline V lookup: CDR1 GTSNPN, CDR2 SVGIG (reference sequence). In DNA form, the CDR3 reads TGTGCCTGGGGAGATGGAGGTATGCTTCAGCCCCAGCATTTT. It codes for CAWGDGGMLQPQHF.

The chain joins TRBV9 to TRBJ1-1, with TRBD1 as a possible D gene (5 bases). The germline V gene has CDR1 SGDLS and CDR2 YYNGEE. The V gene lost 0 bases and the J gene lost 1 base, with 7 bases spanning the gap. This CDR3 has 14 amino acids. This chain's CDR3 is CASSVEGPNTEAFF. The CDR3 nucleotides read TGTGCCAGCAGCGTAGAGGGGCCGAACACTGAAGCTTTCTTT.

The V call is TRBV6-1, the J call TRBJ2-7; D is ambiguous. The CDR3 totals 13 residues. The germline V gene encodes CDR1 MNHNS and CDR2 SASEGT. V shed 1 base and J shed 5 bases, with 9 bases lying between them. The CDR3 here is CASSEGFTDEQYF. The CDR3 nucleotides read TGTGCCAGCAGTGAAGGGTTTACGGACGAGCAGTACTTC.

Turning to this clone: Mismatch with germline at one junction end may stem from a read error. The J gene is TRBJ2-2, the V gene TRBV10-3; D unclear. The CDR3 is 12 amino acids. Looked up from germline, CDR1 is ENHRY and CDR2 is SYGVKD. The CDR3 DNA is TGTGCCATCAGTGGAAACAGCGGGGAGCTGTTTTTT. It is translated as CAISGNSGELFF.

The chain couples TRBV4-2 to TRBJ1-2, with TRBD1 matching 8 bases. The CDR3 length is 15 residues. The germline CDR1 and CDR2 sequences are LGHNA and YNFKEQ. V gave up 3 bases and J gave up 8 bases; unmatched junction bases: 11. The CDR3 region is CASSHHGQGAPGYTF. In DNA form, the CDR3 reads TGTGCCAGCAGCCACCACGGACAGGGAGCTCCAGGCTACACCTTC.

The chain carries TRBV5-1 and TRBJ1-1, with 9 bases fitting TRBD1. CDR1 and CDR2 from the germline V gene are SGHRS and YFSETQ. The CDR3 runs 16 residues. Trimming took 3 bases from V and 4 from J; bases not matched to a gene: 10. The CDR3 DNA reads as TGCGCCAGCAGCTCGACTACAGGGGGCTTCGGCACTGAAGCTTTCTTT. Protein sequence: CASSSTTGGFGTEAFF.

The rearrangement links TRBV24-1 to TRBJ2-1; D remains unclear. CDR3 length: 16 residues. The V and J ends lost 3 bases and 5 bases respectively, with 16 bases between them. Germline values: CDR1 KGHDR, CDR2 SFDVKD. The CDR3 DNA sequence: TGTGCCACCAGTGATCCAGCCAGCCGAGGCCACAATGAGCAGTTCTTC. Its translation is CATSDPASRGHNEQFF.

The chain uses TRBV11-2 and TRBJ1-2; D is unresolved. V lost 6 bases to trimming and J lost 2 bases, with 16 bases between them. Germline CDR1 is SGHAT and CDR2 is FQNNGV. The CDR3 has 15 amino acids. The CDR3: CASSSTGEANYGYTF. The CDR3 DNA follows: TGTGCCAGCAGTTCAACCGGGGAAGCCAACTATGGCTACACCTTC. The whole variable domain, filled in from reference TRBV11-2 and TRBJ1-2, reads EAGVAQSPRYKIIEKRQSVAFWCNPISGHATLYWYQQILGQGPKLLIQFQNNGVVDDSQLPKDRFSAERLKGVDSTLKIQPAKLEDSAVYLCASSSTGEANYGYTFGSGTRLTVV.

The chain links TRBV5-6 to TRBJ2-2; D is undetermined. The CDR3 runs to 12 residues. V was cut by 4 bases and J by 3 bases, with 4 bases left in between. Germline V lookup: CDR1 SGHDT, CDR2 YYEEEE. The CDR3 coding sequence is TGTGCCAGCAGCACAGACACCGGGGAGCTGTTTTTT. As protein: CASSTDTGELFF.

This chain connects TRBV24-1 to TRBJ1-1; TRBD1 might be the D (6 bases). V was clipped by 0 bases and J by 8 bases, with 9 bases between them. The CDR3 runs to 13 residues. Germline V gene sequence: CDR1 KGHDR, CDR2 SFDVKD. CDR3 in DNA: TGTGCCACCAGTGATTTGCACAGGGAGGAAGCTTTCTTT. As protein: CATSDLHREEAFF.

This chain uses TRBV29-1 with TRBJ2-5; D gene ambiguous. This CDR3 has 16 amino acids. Trimming left V 2 bases short and J 2 bases short, with 18 bases between. The germline V gene encodes CDR1 SQVTM and CDR2 ANQGSEA. The CDR3 sequence: CSVELLAVLIQETQYF. The CDR3 nucleotides are TGCAGCGTTGAATTATTGGCGGTACTTATACAAGAGACCCAGTACTTC.

This chain connects TRBV11-2 to TRBJ2-1; 11 nucleotides agree with TRBD1. Trimming cost V 6 bases and J 6 bases; bases outside gene matches: 10. The CDR3 length is 16 residues. Per germline, CDR1 SGHAT and CDR2 FQNNGV. CDR3 residues: CASREPGTGGGNEQFF. In DNA form, the CDR3 reads TGTGCCAGCAGGGAACCCGGGACAGGGGGTGGCAATGAGCAGTTCTTC.

Of note for this clone: This may come from a read error, since a much larger clone is one base off. Different DNA sequences within this sample yield the same CDR3. The chain recombines TRBV7-2 with TRBJ2-7; TRBD2 agrees at 11 bases. The CDR3 extends over 16 amino acids. Germline V gene data show CDR1 as SGHTA and CDR2 as FQGNSA. CDR3 bases: TGTGCCAGCAGCTTAGTTAGCGGGGGGGCAAGCTACGAGCAGTATTTC. It encodes CASSLVSGGASYEQYF.

The chain links TRBV24-1 to TRBJ2-3; 11 bases are shared with TRBD2. Germline loops: CDR1 KGHDR, CDR2 SFDVKD. The CDR3 has 17 residues. Trimming removed 3 bases from V and 3 bases from J; junction bases left unmatched: 7. CDR3 amino acids: CATSDLSSGGLTDTQYF. In DNA, the CDR3 is TGTGCCACCAGTGATCTTTCTAGCGGGGGGTTGACAGATACGCAGTATTTT.

The table lists this clone with many counts. This chain uses TRBV7-3 with TRBJ2-5; 10 nucleotides agree with TRBD2. The CDR3 is 15 residues long. CDR1 and CDR2 from the germline V gene are SGHTA and FQGTGA. J lost 1 base, V lost 5 bases, and 4 bases had no gene match. In nucleotides, the CDR3 is TGTGCCAGCAGCCCAGGACTAGCGGCCCAAGAGACCCAGTACTTC. It translates to CASSPGLAAQETQYF.

J is TRBJ2-7 and V is TRBV13; 7 bases fit TRBD1. This CDR3 is built from 14 residues. With 10 bases clipped from V and 6 bases from J, the junction kept 15 bases outside the gene matches. Germline CDR1 is PRHDT and CDR2 is FYEKMQ (reference sequence). The CDR3 loop is CATRSTGYLGEQYF. The CDR3 DNA reads as TGTGCCACACGGTCGACAGGGTATCTTGGCGAGCAGTACTTC.

The rearrangement joins TRBV4-3 to TRBJ1-2; TRBD1 aligns across 9 bases. V lost 0 bases to trimming and J lost 8 bases; unmatched junction nucleotides: 7. The CDR3 sequence is 15 residues long. Germline V gene sequence: CDR1 LGHNA, CDR2 YSLEER. CDR3 amino acids: CASSQETGGEGGYTF. DNA for the CDR3: TGCGCCAGCAGCCAAGAAACAGGGGGCGAGGGGGGCTACACCTTC.

The chain combines TRBV6-2 or TRBV6-3 with TRBJ1-6; D is perhaps TRBD1 (6 bases). Trimming pared 5 bases from V and 0 bases from J, leaving 11 bases between. Germline CDR1 and CDR2: MNHEY and SVGEGT. This CDR3 has 16 amino acids. The CDR3 loop reads CASSPTGSSYNSPLHF. CDR3 sequence (DNA): TGTGCCAGCAGTCCAACAGGGAGCTCCTATAATTCACCCCTCCACTTT.

This chain links TRBV5-1 with TRBJ1-1; D call uncertain. Trimming cost V 0 bases and J 5 bases, with 11 bases left between them. The CDR3 consists of 14 residues. The germline V gene has CDR1 SGHRS and CDR2 YFSETQ. CDR3 in amino acids: CASSLGERGTEAFF. CDR3 DNA sequence: TGCGCCAGCAGCTTGGGCGAGCGAGGTACTGAAGCTTTCTTT.

The chain is built from TRBV5-1 and TRBJ2-2; D remains unclear. CDR1 is SGHRS and CDR2 is YFSETQ in the germline V gene. The CDR3 is made up of 14 amino acids. V lost 1 base, J lost 2 bases, and 6 bases lay in between. The CDR3 DNA follows: TGCGCCAGCAGCTTGAGCACTAACACCGGGGAGCTGTTTTTT. Translating gives CASSLSTNTGELFF.

A note on this clone: It may be a read error: a sequence one base away is much more abundant. This chain connects TRBV2 to TRBJ1-2; D gene ambiguous. Looked up from germline, CDR1 is SNHLY and CDR2 is FYNNEI. V dropped 6 bases and J dropped 2 bases, with 4 bases sitting between them. The CDR3 contains 11 residues. The CDR3 loop reads CASRQNYGYTF. The CDR3 nucleotides are TGTGCCAGCAGACAGAACTATGGCTACACCTTC.

The genes are TRBV9 and TRBJ2-7, with TRBD1 matching over 8 bases. Germline-derived CDR1 and CDR2 are SGDLS and YYNGEE. The CDR3 covers 16 residues. Trimming cost V 4 bases and J 0 bases; bases outside gene matches: 9. CDR3 coding DNA: TGTGCCAGCAGCTCCCGGACAGGGCTAAGCTCCTACGAGCAGTACTTC. Encoded protein: CASSSRTGLSSYEQYF.

The chain has TRBV30 and TRBJ1-2, with D unclear. Trimming removed 3 bases from V and 3 bases from J, with 8 bases in between. The CDR3 consists of 12 residues. Germline CDR1 is GTSNPN and CDR2 is SVGIG (reference sequence). CDR3 sequence reads: CAWRSQDYGYTF. The CDR3 nucleotides read TGTGCCTGGAGGTCCCAGGACTATGGCTACACCTTC.